Listed below are T cell receptor beta chains from one sample, sequenced in a study of T-cell reconstitution after alpha-beta-depleted transplantation in children. One entry per CDR3 protein results from TCRdb running MiXCR on the PCR reads. The sample has roughly 240,000 distinct CDR3 sequences; under 9.5% are singletons. The sample was PBMCs, mostly from graft donor cells, taken 180 days after TCRalphabeta/CD19-depleted stem cell transplant. Receptor source: a male patient between 5 and 17 years old who had a stem cell transplant for acute lymphoblastic leukemia, so the T cells may come from the graft donor. Both conserved end residues are part of each CDR3. Fields, in order: J gene, D gene, clone size, V gene, CDR3 protein, CDR3 DNA. A D gene is named only where the DNA matches it firmly. Clone size is given as once, few, many, or a class for an expanded clone.

>TRBJ2-1|TRBD2|many|TRBV7-8
CASSHLTGTSLYNEQFF
TGTGCCAGCAGTCATCTGACCGGGACTAGCCTTTACAATGAGCAGTTCTTC
>TRBJ1-1|TRBD1|many|TRBV29-1
CSVDRGLNTEAFF
TGCAGCGTTGACAGGGGGCTTAACACTGAAGCTTTCTTT
>TRBJ2-7|NA|many|TRBV27
CASSSGDIPYEQYF
TGTGCCAGCAGTTCGGGGGACATCCCCTACGAGCAGTACTTC
>TRBJ2-5|NA|many|TRBV27
CASSSLDRYQETQYF
TGTGCCAGCAGTTCCCTGGACCGATATCAAGAGACCCAGTACTTC
>TRBJ2-6|TRBD2|many|TRBV9
CASSPRPSGVSSGANVLTF
TGTGCCAGCAGCCCCCGACCTAGCGGGGTCAGCTCTGGGGCCAACGTCCTGACTTTC
>TRBJ2-3|TRBD1|many|TRBV5-1
CASSSEGTGAQYF
TGCGCCAGCAGCTCCGAGGGGACAGGGGCGCAGTATTTT
>TRBJ2-5|NA|many|TRBV29-1
CSSRVGSNQETQYF
TGCAGCTCCCGGGTGGGCAGCAACCAAGAGACCCAGTACTTC
>TRBJ1-2|NA|many|TRBV20-1
CSARESYGYTF
TGCAGTGCTAGAGAGTCTTATGGCTACACCTTC
>TRBJ2-3|NA|many|TRBV24-1
CATSDLPVASTQYF
TGTGCCACCAGTGATTTGCCCGTAGCATCCACGCAGTATTTT
>TRBJ1-5|TRBD1|many|TRBV12-3/TRBV12-4
CASSIYPDRGNQPQHF
TGTGCCAGCAGTATTTACCCCGACAGGGGCAATCAGCCCCAGCATTTT
>TRBJ2-7|NA|few|TRBV23-1
CASSQSPFPGKGEQYF
TGCGCCAGCAGTCAATCGCCCTTCCCGGGGAAGGGCGAGCAGTACTTC
>TRBJ2-1|NA|few|TRBV19
CASAKSSYNEQFF
TGTGCCAGTGCTAAGAGCTCCTACAATGAGCAGTTCTTC